This TCR beta chain was identified in a study of T-cell reconstitution after alpha-beta-depleted transplantation in children (dated by TCRdb to about 2016). As for the study more broadly: T-cell immune reconstitution after TCRalphabeta/CD19-depleted allogeneic hematopoietic cell transplantation in children was quantitatively tracked in the study by means of TCR repertoire profiling.

Remarks on this clonotype: Which antigen it targets is not known. There are no base qualities to consult, and no much larger clone falls within one base.

The CDR3 goes from the cysteine to the phenylalanine over 14 residues. Kept here is only the CDR3 DNA, which spans 42 bases and is read in frame from base 1. V was cut back by 3 bases and J by 1 base, leaving a gap of 10 bases between them. The germline V gene supplies CDR1 SGHRS and CDR2 YFSETQ. Study-wide conclusions, independent of this receptor: About two months after transplant, the apparently early recovery of alphabetaT-cell counts reportedly depended on just several hundred clones that had expanded rapidly and came from non-depleted graft cells. In some patients, the high TCRbeta diversity seen at day 60 was put down to recipient T cells and intrathymic progenitors that had survived conditioning. Hyperexpanded clone frequencies declined over subsequent months; after one year, T-cell counts and TCRbeta diversity were mostly attributed to newly produced T cells.

Libraries were built with PCR. Sequenced using an Illumina HiSeq 2500. To normalize quantification of the TCRbeta repertoire, the TCR libraries were built with molecular barcoding that relied on unique molecular identifiers. Clones were called with MiXCR by TCRdb after fastp trimmed the public reads at Q25, and only in-frame beta chains were retained. CDR3 protein duplicates are merged, each entry listing the most common genes and DNA. The sample has fewer than 400,000 distinct CDR3 sequences on record, more than 20% of them singletons. The top ten clonotypes cover 11% of the sample. What this sample's treatment or condition label stands for: allogeneic hematopoietic cell transplantation with graft depleted of TCRalphabeta T cells and CD19 B cells. The children who served as transplant recipients had been given grafts of TCRalphabeta/CD19-depleted allogeneic hematopoietic cells.

Here the sequenced sample was PBMCs, mostly from graft donor cells, taken 180 days after TCRalphabeta/CD19-depleted stem cell transplant. The TCR was taken from a male patient under 18 who had a stem cell transplant for acute lymphoblastic leukemia, so the T cells may come from the graft donor. The sequence joins TRBV5-1 to TRBJ2-5; the D gene is possibly TRBD1, with 5 bases matching. The nucleotides are TGCGCCAGCAGCTATCGACAGTTCCAAGAGACCCAGTACTTC. Its coded protein is CASSYRQFQETQYF.